This T cell receptor beta chain was recovered during a study of blood T cell repertoires in COVID-19 (TCRdb year 2020). For the wider study: Collaborator samples came from the United States, Italy and Spain and covered acute and convalescent phases of COVID-19. The repertoires were made available in a free public database intended to serve as a resource for research on the immune response to SARS-CoV-2. Samples were obtained from the ongoing ImmuneRACE study (first 160 participants) and from 1,254 subjects provided by 6 global collaborators. Nearly every sample came with metadata listing a de-identified subject ID, COVID-19 status, age in years and sex. The prospective study material was composed of cDNA or gDNA derived from T cells, B-cell-depleted T cells, or PBMCs. Where HLA class I and class II types were available, the types were taken from metadata supplied by the sample provider, not from assay-based typing. Deeply sampled blood TCRbeta repertoires from subjects exposed to, actively infected with, or recovered from COVID-19 were included in the dataset.

Whole blood was collected in K2EDTA tubes by collaborating institutions according to the institutions' own protocols. For TCRbeta analysis, collaborator samples were shipped as frozen whole blood, as isolated PBMCs, or as DNA extracted from either sample type. Worth noting for this clone: Its antigen target is currently unknown. Base qualities are missing; no much larger clone stands one base away.

TCRbeta CDR3 regions were amplified from genomic DNA by means of the immunoSEQ Assay, a bias-controlled multiplex PCR. Under the source paper's analysis protocol: Nucleated cell counts per sample were estimated from amplification of reference gene primers within the assay. To quantify the absolute abundance of each unique TCRbeta CDR3 rearrangement, sequence reads were collapsed and filtered. Productive Simpson clonality was computed per sample as the square root of Simpson's diversity index over productive rearrangements. TCRdb retrieved this table from immuneACCESS and kept in-frame rearrangements only. Not all clones are present; in checked studies, unresolved V genes account for under half, and no reason is known for the remainder. The DNA gave D and trimming, while V, J and clone size come from that table. This sample comprises about 130,000 clones, approximately 89% of them detected only once. The ten top clones hold approximately 3.6% of the sample.

Measured from the cysteine to the phenylalanine, the CDR3 is 14 residues long. Just the 42-base CDR3 DNA is kept, in frame starting at base 1. Trimming costs V 2 bases and J 1 base, and their ends lie 8 bases apart. Reading the germline V gene gives CDR1 KGHSH and CDR2 LQKENI. Findings and caveats that apply to the study as a whole: The quantity of clinical and demographic metadata differed by source and by participant and was supplied without curation.

This TCR was sampled from a woman in her sixties with acute or convalescent COVID-19. The sequence links TRBV18 to TRBJ1-1; confidence is insufficient to name the D gene. Material: peripheral blood. The CDR3 has the sequence CASSPKEGNTEAFF. The bases are TGTGCCAGCTCACCAAAGGAGGGGAACACTGAAGCTTTCTTT.